This TCR beta chain is drawn from a study of shared clonotypes between healthy human individuals. Study context: A donor's plate count was three for CD4 naive and three for CD4 memory; CD8 naive had two and CD8 memory one.

Looked up from germline, CDR1 is SGHTA and CDR2 is FQGNSA. The length of the CDR3 is 15 residues. V lost 5 bases, J lost 9 bases, and 9 bases stayed unmatched. As for this clone: Its antigen is not identified.

Study-level findings and limits: A handful of donors held roughly 5% of naive CD4 clonotypes in common.

When replicate PCRs were run on sorted subsets, they used 200 to 250 ng DNA, about 30,000 T cell genomes. Measured with immunoSEQ multiplex PCR; TCRdb has only the in-frame clones, and not every one. The sample includes a few hundred thousand clones, about nine tenths of them seen just once. Each sample came from a Caucasian adult donor living in Nashville, Tennessee. This receptor was taken from a man between 18 and 29 years old in good health. The sequencing sample was made of memory CD8+ T cells sorted from blood. Regarding subset: CD45RO+ cells pooled with CCR7-negative TemRA cells. This rearrangement joins TRBV7-2 to TRBJ2-1; 11 bases are a match to TRBD2. The CDR3 here is CASSLSGRAWSEQFF. The CDR3 nucleotides are TGTGCCAGCAGCCTTAGCGGGAGGGCCTGGTCTGAGCAGTTCTTC.